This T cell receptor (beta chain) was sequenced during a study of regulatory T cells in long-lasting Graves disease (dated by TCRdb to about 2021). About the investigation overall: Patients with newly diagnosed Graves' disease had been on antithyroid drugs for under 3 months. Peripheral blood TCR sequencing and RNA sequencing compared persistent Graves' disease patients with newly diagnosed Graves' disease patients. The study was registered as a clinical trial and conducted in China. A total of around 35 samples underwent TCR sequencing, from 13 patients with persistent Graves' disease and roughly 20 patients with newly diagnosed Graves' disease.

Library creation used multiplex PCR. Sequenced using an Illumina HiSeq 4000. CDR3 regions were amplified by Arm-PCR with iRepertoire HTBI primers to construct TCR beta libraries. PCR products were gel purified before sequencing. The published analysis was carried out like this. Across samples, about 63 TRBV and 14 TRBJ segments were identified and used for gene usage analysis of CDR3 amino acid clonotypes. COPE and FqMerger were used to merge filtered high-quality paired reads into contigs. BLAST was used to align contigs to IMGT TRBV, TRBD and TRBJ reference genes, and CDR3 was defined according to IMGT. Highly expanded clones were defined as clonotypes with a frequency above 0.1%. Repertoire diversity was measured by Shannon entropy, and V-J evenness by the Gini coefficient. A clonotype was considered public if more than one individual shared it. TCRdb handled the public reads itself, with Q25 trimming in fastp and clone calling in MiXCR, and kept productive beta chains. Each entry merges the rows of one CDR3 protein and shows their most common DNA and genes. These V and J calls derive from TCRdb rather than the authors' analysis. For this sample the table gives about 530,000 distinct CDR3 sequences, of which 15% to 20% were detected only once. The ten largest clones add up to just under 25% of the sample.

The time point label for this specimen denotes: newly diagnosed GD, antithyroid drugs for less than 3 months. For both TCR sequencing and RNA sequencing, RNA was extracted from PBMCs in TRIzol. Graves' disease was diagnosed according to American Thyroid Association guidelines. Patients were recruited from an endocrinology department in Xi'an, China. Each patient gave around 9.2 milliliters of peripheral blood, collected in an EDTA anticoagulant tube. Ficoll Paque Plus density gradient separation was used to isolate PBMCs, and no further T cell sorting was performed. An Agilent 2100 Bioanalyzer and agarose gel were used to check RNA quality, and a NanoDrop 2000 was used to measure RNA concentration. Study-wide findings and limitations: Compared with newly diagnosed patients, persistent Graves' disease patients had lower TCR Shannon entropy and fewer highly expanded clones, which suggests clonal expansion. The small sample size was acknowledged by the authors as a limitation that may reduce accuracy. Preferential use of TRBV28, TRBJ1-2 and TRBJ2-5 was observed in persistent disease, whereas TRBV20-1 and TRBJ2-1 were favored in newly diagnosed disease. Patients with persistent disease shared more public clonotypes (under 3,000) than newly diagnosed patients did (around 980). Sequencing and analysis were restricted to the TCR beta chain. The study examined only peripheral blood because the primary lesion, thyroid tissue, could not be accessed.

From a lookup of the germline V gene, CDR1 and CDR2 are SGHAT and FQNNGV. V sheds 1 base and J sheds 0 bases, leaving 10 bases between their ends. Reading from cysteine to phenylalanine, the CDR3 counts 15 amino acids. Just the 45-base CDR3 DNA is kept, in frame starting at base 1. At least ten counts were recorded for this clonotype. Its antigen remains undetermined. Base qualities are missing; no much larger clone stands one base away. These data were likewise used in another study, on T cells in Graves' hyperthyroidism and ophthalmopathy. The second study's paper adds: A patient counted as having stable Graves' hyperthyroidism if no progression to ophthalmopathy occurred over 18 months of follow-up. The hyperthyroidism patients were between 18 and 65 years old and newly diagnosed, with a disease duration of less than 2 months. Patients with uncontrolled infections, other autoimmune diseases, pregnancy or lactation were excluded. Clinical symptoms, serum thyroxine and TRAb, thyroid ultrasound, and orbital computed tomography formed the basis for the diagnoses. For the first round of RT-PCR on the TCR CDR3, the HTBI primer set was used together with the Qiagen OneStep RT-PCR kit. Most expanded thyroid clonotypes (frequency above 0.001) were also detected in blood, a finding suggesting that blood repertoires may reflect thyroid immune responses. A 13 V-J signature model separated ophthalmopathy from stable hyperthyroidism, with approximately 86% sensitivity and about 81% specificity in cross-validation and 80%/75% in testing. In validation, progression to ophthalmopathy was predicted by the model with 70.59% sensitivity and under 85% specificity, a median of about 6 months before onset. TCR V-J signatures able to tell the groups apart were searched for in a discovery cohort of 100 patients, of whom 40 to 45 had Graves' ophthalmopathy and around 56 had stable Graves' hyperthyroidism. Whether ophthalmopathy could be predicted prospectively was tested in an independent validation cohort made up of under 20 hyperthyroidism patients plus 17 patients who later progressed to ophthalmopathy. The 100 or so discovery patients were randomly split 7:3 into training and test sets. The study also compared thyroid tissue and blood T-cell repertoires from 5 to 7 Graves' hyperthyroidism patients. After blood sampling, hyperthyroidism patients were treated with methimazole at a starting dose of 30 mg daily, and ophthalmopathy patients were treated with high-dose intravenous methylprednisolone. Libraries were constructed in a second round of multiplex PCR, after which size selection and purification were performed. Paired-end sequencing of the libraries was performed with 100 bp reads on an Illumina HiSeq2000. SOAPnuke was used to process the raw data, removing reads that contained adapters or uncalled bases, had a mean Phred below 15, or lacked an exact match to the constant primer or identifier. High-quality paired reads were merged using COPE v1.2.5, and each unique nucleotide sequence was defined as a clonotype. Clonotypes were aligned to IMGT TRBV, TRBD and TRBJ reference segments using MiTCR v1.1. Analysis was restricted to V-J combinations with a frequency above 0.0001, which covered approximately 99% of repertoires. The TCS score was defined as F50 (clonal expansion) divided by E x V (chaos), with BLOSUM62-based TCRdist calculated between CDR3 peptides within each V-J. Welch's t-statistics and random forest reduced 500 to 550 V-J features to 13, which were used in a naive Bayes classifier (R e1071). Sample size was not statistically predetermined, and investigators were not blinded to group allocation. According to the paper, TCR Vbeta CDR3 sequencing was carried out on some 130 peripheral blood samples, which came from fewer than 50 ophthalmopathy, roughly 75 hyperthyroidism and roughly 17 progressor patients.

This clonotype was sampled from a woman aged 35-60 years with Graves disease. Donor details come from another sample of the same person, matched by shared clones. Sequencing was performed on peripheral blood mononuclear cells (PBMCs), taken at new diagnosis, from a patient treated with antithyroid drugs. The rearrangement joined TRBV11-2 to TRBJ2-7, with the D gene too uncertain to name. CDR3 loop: CASSLVQDHSYEQYF. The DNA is TGTGCCAGCAGCTTAGTTCAGGACCACTCCTACGAGCAGTACTTC.